The present TCR beta chain was sequenced within a study of OX40 agonist ivuxolimab in advanced cancers. Whole-study context: Hepatocellular carcinoma, melanoma, renal cell or head and neck cancer was diagnosed in the dose-escalation patients.

Patients were excluded for autoimmune disease history or systemic immunosuppression. Only in-frame clones appear in the TCRdb table, and some are missing; sequencing was by immunoSEQ multiplex PCR. The sample has more than 55,000 clones, around 83% seen once. The CDR3 runs to 13 residues. The ends were cut back, 7 bases at V and 3 bases at J, with 15 bases in the middle. Germline assignment: CDR1 SQVTM and CDR2 ANQGSEA. This sequence was found in an adult with an advanced solid tumor such as melanoma, head and neck, liver or kidney cancer. This specimen consisted of CD4+ or CD8+ T cells sorted from blood, obtained in a trial of the OX40 agonist ivuxolimab. This chain connects TRBV29-1 to TRBJ1-1; D gene unclear. The CDR3 spells CSAIRGMDTEAFF. The CDR3 coding sequence is TGCAGCGCCATCCGGGGAATGGACACTGAAGCTTTCTTT.